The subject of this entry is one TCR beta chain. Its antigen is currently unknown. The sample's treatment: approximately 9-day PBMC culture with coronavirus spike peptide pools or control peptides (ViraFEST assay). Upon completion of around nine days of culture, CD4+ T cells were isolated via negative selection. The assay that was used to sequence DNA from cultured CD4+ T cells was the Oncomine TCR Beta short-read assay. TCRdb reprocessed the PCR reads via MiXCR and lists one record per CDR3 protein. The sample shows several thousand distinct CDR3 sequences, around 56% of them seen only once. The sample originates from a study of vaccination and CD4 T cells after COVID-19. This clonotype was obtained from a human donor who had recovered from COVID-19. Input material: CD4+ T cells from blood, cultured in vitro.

The CDR3 is CSARLLGLAGDEQYF. DNA for the CDR3: TGCAGTGCTAGGTTGTTGGGACTAGCGGGAGACGAGCAGTACTTC. This chain uses TRBV20-1 with TRBJ2-7, with TRBD2 matching over 14 bases. V trimming: 3 bases; J trimming: 5 bases; junction bases outside the gene matches: 6. Germline V gene sequence: CDR1 DFQATT, CDR2 SNEGSKA (reference sequence). The CDR3 contains 15 residues.